The present T cell receptor (beta chain) was sequenced within a study of blood T cell repertoires in COVID-19. Turning to the study itself: COVID-19 samples from acute and convalescent phases originated in the United States, Italy and Spain.

As processed by the authors: The authors estimated nucleated cell counts from reference gene primer amplification. Profiling relied on immunoSEQ multiplex PCR, and the TCRdb table lists in-frame clones only, not all of them. V and J calls and clone size are as listed in that table; D and trimming were resolved from the DNA. This sample yields about 89,000 clones, of which approximately 80% are seen a single time; approximately 21% belongs to the top ten. Only a few counts were recorded for this clone. This CDR3 spans 15 amino acids. Germline lookup yields CDR1 SGHRS and CDR2 YFSETQ. V was pared by 3 bases and J by 5 bases, with 7 bases of the junction left unmatched.

The source material was peripheral blood. This chain joins TRBV5-1 and TRBJ2-1; TRBD1 matches at 8 bases. This TCR was sampled from a woman of 80 years or more with acute or convalescent COVID-19. For the CDR3, the DNA is TGCGCCAGCAGCTCTGGACAGGGCGGAAACAATGAGCAGTTCTTC. Protein sequence: CASSSGQGGNNEQFF.